This entry lists 17 T cell receptor beta chains sequenced from one sample in a study of blood T cell repertoires in COVID-19. Data came from immunoSEQ multiplex PCR; TCRdb stores just in-frame clones and leaves some out. In the table there are around 340,000 clones, 80% to 90% of which are singletons. Sequencing was done on a sample of PBMCs or T cells enriched from blood (not recorded which). These receptors came from a middle-aged woman with acute COVID-19.

The V call is TRBV19, the J call TRBJ1-2, with 12 bases aligning to TRBD1. The germline V gene has CDR1 LNHDA and CDR2 SQIVND (reference sequence). CDR3 length: 18 amino acids. J was trimmed by 8 bases and V by 5 bases; bases with no gene match: 18. The chain's CDR3 is CASSPHSPGQGASRGYTF. CDR3 nucleotides: TGTGCCAGTAGTCCTCACTCACCGGGACAGGGGGCGAGTCGGGGCTACACCTTC.

This chain joins TRBV3-1 (or the pseudogene TRBV3-2) and TRBJ1-2; D is ambiguous. Germline-derived CDR1 and CDR2 are LGHDT and YNNKEL (reference sequence). V lost 4 bases, J lost 14 bases, and 17 bases lay in between. CDR3 length: 12 residues. The CDR3 region is CASSLLGIGLTF. CDR3 coding DNA: TGTGCCAGCAGCCTGCTCGGGATCGGTTTAACCTTC.

V is TRBV9 and J is TRBJ2-7; 8 bases fit TRBD2. V shed 4 bases and J 0 bases; nucleotides not matched to a gene: 6. The germline V gene has CDR1 SGDLS and CDR2 YYNGEE. The CDR3 loop spans 15 amino acids. Here the CDR3 DNA reads TGTGCCAGCAGCCCGGGGGGGGTCAGCTCCTACGAGCAGTACTTC. Its protein is CASSPGGVSSYEQYF.

The genes are TRBV18 and TRBJ1-3; no clear D. With 3 bases removed from V and 0 bases from J, the gap between germline ends came to 9 bases. Germline loops: CDR1 KGHSH, CDR2 LQKENI. CDR3 size: 15 residues. In DNA form, the CDR3 reads TGTGCCAGCTCACCGTTAACAAGCTCTGGAAACACCATATATTTT. This codes for CASSPLTSSGNTIYF. The whole variable domain, filled in from reference TRBV18 and TRBJ1-3, reads NAGVMQNPRHLVRRRGQEARLRCSPMKGHSHVYWYRQLPEEGLKFMVYLQKENIIDESGMPKERFSAEFPKEGPSILRIQQVVRGDSAAYFCASSPLTSSGNTIYFGEGSWLTVV.

The chain employs TRBV19 and TRBJ2-1; TRBD1 matches at 9 bases. This CDR3 comprises 15 residues. The trim removed 6 bases at V and 2 bases at J, leaving 5 bases unmatched. The germline V gene has CDR1 LNHDA and CDR2 SQIVND (reference sequence). CDR3 coding DNA: TGTGCCAGTAGCTCTGACAGGGGGGCCTACAATGAGCAGTTCTTC. It encodes CASSSDRGAYNEQFF.

The chain carries TRBV7-9 and TRBJ1-1, with TRBD1 as a possible D gene (5 bases). Germline V gives CDR1 SEHNR, CDR2 FQNEAQ (reference sequence). The CDR3 sequence is 14 residues long. The germline V and J ends were trimmed by 2 bases and 4 bases, with 11 bases remaining between them. CDR3 residues: CASSLLSGRTEAFF. CDR3 sequence (DNA): TGTGCCAGCAGCTTATTATCAGGGCGCACTGAAGCTTTCTTT.

V gene TRBV5-1 combines with J gene TRBJ2-7; 8 nucleotides align to TRBD1. This CDR3 is 14 amino acids long. V lost 1 base and J lost 6; bases outside the gene matches: 6. Germline V gene data show CDR1 as SGHRS and CDR2 as YFSETQ. This CDR3 reads CASSLSTGVIEQYF. CDR3 bases: TGCGCCAGCAGCTTGTCGACAGGGGTAATCGAGCAGTACTTC.

CDR3 amino acids: CASSKRGQGKNGYTF. In DNA form, the CDR3 reads TGTGCCAGCAGCAAAAGAGGACAGGGTAAGAATGGCTACACCTTC. The chain combines TRBV21-1 with TRBJ1-2; TRBD1, as called in the table, went unchecked against the DNA. TRBV21-1 is classified as a pseudogene. The CDR3 is 15 amino acids.

Points on this clone: This CDR3 is also generated by other DNA sequences in the sample. The V gene is TRBV18, the J gene TRBJ1-1, with D possibly TRBD1 on 6 matching bases. Germline CDR1 KGHSH, CDR2 LQKENI. The CDR3 has 15 residues. The V gene lost 3 bases and the J gene lost 2 bases, with 13 bases spanning the gap. In DNA form, the CDR3 reads TGTGCCAGCTCACCTCCGGGACAAAAAAACACTGAAGCTTTCTTT. Translated: CASSPPGQKNTEAFF.

The chain carries TRBV4-3 and TRBJ2-1, with D possibly matching TRBD2 (5 bases). Looked up from germline, CDR1 is LGHNA and CDR2 is YSLEER. This CDR3 comprises 17 residues. Trimming left V 0 bases short and J 3 bases short, with 15 bases between. The CDR3, as DNA: TGCGCCAGCAGCCAAGATAGCGCACAGACCTACTACAATGAGCAGTTCTTC. This sequence encodes CASSQDSAQTYYNEQFF.

The rearrangement uses TRBV6-2 or TRBV6-3 and TRBJ2-1; D is uncertain. CDR3 size: 13 residues. Germline V gives CDR1 MNHEY, CDR2 SVGEGT. Trimming cost V 2 bases and J 10 bases, with 12 bases left between them. CDR3 sequence: CASSYVSLGEQFF. The CDR3 DNA reads TGTGCCAGCAGTTACGTGAGCCTAGGCGAGCAGTTCTTC.

This rearrangement joins TRBV28 to TRBJ2-5, with D hard to call. Trimming removed 3 bases from V and 2 bases from J, with 4 bases in between. The CDR3 sequence is 12 residues long. The germline CDR1 and CDR2 sequences are MDHEN and SYDVKM. This CDR3 is CASSFRQETQYF. DNA of the CDR3: TGTGCCAGCAGTTTCCGTCAAGAGACCCAGTACTTC.

The chain couples TRBV7-2 to TRBJ1-4, with D unresolved. The germline gives CDR1 SGHTA, CDR2 FQGNSA. The V and J ends lost 5 bases and 0 bases respectively, with 10 bases between them. The CDR3 has 15 residues. The CDR3 sequence is CASSRSVTTNEKLFF. The CDR3 DNA sequence: TGTGCCAGCAGCCGGAGCGTTACAACTAATGAAAAACTGTTTTTT.

This chain uses TRBV5-4 with TRBJ2-1, with TRBD2 matching 13 bases. This CDR3 has 16 amino acids. Germline V CDR1 and CDR2: SGHNT, YYREEE (reference sequence). The V segment lost 1 base and the J segment 5 bases; nucleotides outside the gene matches: 3. The CDR3 loop reads CASSLLGLAGNNEQFF. The CDR3 DNA is TGTGCCAGCAGCTTGTTGGGACTAGCGGGGAACAATGAGCAGTTCTTC.

V gene TRBV7-9 combines with J gene TRBJ1-1; D may be TRBD1 (5 bases). This CDR3 contains 16 residues. V lost 7 bases and J lost 0, with 18 bases in between. Germline V gene sequence: CDR1 SEHNR, CDR2 FQNEAQ (reference sequence). Written as DNA, the CDR3 is TGTGCCAGCACCACCCCGGGGGTTCCCCTGAACACTGAAGCTTTCTTT. It codes for CASTTPGVPLNTEAFF.

The chain is built from TRBV5-4 and TRBJ1-2; 7 bases match TRBD1. The CDR3 spans 16 residues. Germline loops: CDR1 SGHNT, CDR2 YYREEE (reference sequence). Trimming removed 1 base from V and 0 bases from J; junction bases left unmatched: 6. The CDR3 DNA sequence: TGTGCCAGCAGCTTGACCCGAGGGGGCACTAACTATGGCTACACCTTC. Translated, it gives CASSLTRGGTNYGYTF. Based on the CDR3 plus reference TRBV5-4 and TRBJ1-2, the full variable domain is ETGVTQSPTHLIKTRGQQVTLRCSSQSGHNTVSWYQQALGQGPQFIFQYYREEENGRGNFPPRFSGLQFPNYSSELNVNALELDDSALYLCASSLTRGGTNYGYTFGSGTRLTVV.

This rearrangement joins TRBV12-3 or TRBV12-4 to TRBJ1-5; tentative D call: TRBD1 (6 bases). V was clipped by 6 bases and J by 5 bases, with 11 bases between them. CDR3 length: 13 amino acids. CDR3: CASSVDRYQPQHF. The CDR3 DNA reads TGTGCCAGCAGCGTGGACAGATATCAGCCCCAGCATTTT.